The 26 T cell receptor beta chains below come from one sample, sequenced in a study of blood T cell repertoires in COVID-19. Produced via immunoSEQ multiplex PCR; TCRdb's table is partial and in-frame only. The sample carries about 140,000 clones, 65% to 90% recorded once. Sequenced input: peripheral blood. The receptors here all came from a man in his forties or fifties with acute or convalescent COVID-19.

The gene calls are TRBV7-9 and TRBJ2-2, with 8 bases lining up with TRBD1. CDR3 length: 17 residues. Trimming took 6 bases from V and 1 from J; bases not matched to a gene: 10. Germline V CDR1 and CDR2: SEHNR, FQNEAQ (reference sequence). CDR3 sequence reads: CASRPPLDRGNTGELFF. The CDR3, as DNA: TGTGCCAGCAGACCTCCCCTAGACAGGGGGAACACCGGGGAGCTGTTTTTT.

The chain has TRBV7-2 and TRBJ1-2, with 9 bases identical to TRBD1. The CDR3 has 16 residues. The V gene's germline CDR1 is SGHTA and CDR2 FQGNSA. After removal of 3 bases from V and 4 bases from J, the junction contained 9 bases not matched to a gene. The CDR3 region has the DNA TGTGCCAGCAGCTTCACCCGGGACAGGGTGATCTATGGCTACACCTTC. This sequence encodes CASSFTRDRVIYGYTF.

The chain employs TRBV2 and TRBJ2-1; 13 bases match TRBD2. This CDR3 contains 13 residues. Germline values: CDR1 SNHLY, CDR2 FYNNEI. With 10 bases clipped from V and 7 bases from J, the junction kept 4 bases outside the gene matches. This CDR3 is CATGTSGINEQFF. DNA of the CDR3: TGTGCCACCGGGACTAGCGGGATAAATGAGCAGTTCTTC.

J is TRBJ2-7 and V is TRBV7-6; 9 bases match TRBD2. The CDR3 is 16 amino acids. Trimming at V came to 4 bases and at J to 3 bases, leaving 10 bases not matched to a gene. Germline loops: CDR1 SGHVS, CDR2 FNYEAQ. In nucleotides, the CDR3 is TGTGCCAGCAGCTCAGTGATAGCGGGAGAGAGCTACGAGCAGTACTTC. Encoded protein: CASSSVIAGESYEQYF.

The chain links TRBV30 to TRBJ1-3; unclear D gene. The CDR3 extends over 14 amino acids. Germline CDR1 reads GTSNPN; CDR2 reads SVGIG (reference sequence). The V and J ends lost 0 bases and 0 bases respectively, with 6 bases between them. CDR3 residues: CAWSVTVSGNTIYF. CDR3 nucleotides: TGTGCCTGGAGTGTAACGGTCTCTGGAAACACCATATATTTT.

The gene calls are TRBV6-5 and TRBJ1-1; 8 bases line up with TRBD1. The V gene's germline CDR1 is MNHEY and CDR2 SVGAGI. The CDR3 is 15 residues long. V trimming: 2 bases; J trimming: 1 base; junction bases outside the gene matches: 3. The CDR3 loop is CASSYGDRTNTEAFF. The CDR3 nucleotides read TGTGCCAGCAGTTACGGGGACAGGACGAACACTGAAGCTTTCTTT.

The rearrangement joins TRBV2 to TRBJ1-6; D is perhaps TRBD1 (5 bases). V was pared by 8 bases and J by 6 bases, with 14 bases between. The CDR3 consists of 14 residues. Germline lookup yields CDR1 SNHLY and CDR2 FYNNEI. For the CDR3, the DNA is TGTGCCAGCTCTCCCCAGGGCAGTAATTCACCCCTCCACTTT. Residues: CASSPQGSNSPLHF.

In this sample, this clone turned up once. The chain links TRBV1 to TRBJ2-3; TRBD2 is taken as the D call from the table, unchecked against the DNA. TRBV1 is a recognized pseudogene. This CDR3 region has 17 residues. The CDR3 nucleotides read TGCACCAGCAGCCAAGGGTCTAGCCGTCCCGGCACAGATACGCAGTATTTT. Protein: CTSSQGSSRPGTDTQYF.

The CDR3 region has the DNA TGTGCCAGCAGTGGGACAGGTAGGGGTGAGCAGTTCTTC. This sequence encodes CASSGTGRGEQFF. The rearrangement uses TRBV2 and TRBJ2-1; TRBD1 matches 7 bases. The CDR3 has 13 amino acids. CDR1 is SNHLY and CDR2 is FYNNEI in the germline V gene. The trim removed 4 bases at V and 9 bases at J, leaving 6 bases unmatched.

The rearrangement uses TRBV28 and TRBJ2-1, with 13 bases lining up with TRBD2. This CDR3 has 17 amino acids. With 1 base clipped from V and 7 bases from J, the junction kept 7 bases outside the gene matches. From germline, CDR1 is MDHEN and CDR2 SYDVKM. CDR3 DNA: TGTGCCAGCAGTTTATTCGGACTAGCGGGAGAAATGAATGAGCAGTTCTTC. Protein: CASSLFGLAGEMNEQFF.

The V gene is TRBV27, the J gene TRBJ1-2; maybe TRBD1 (5 bases). Trimming took off 5 bases at V and 6 bases at J, with 16 bases between the two ends. The length of the CDR3 is 14 residues. CDR1 and CDR2 (germline): MNHEY, SMNVEV (reference sequence). The CDR3 reads CASSPLGREDGYTF. For the CDR3, the DNA is TGTGCCAGCAGTCCTCTGGGCAGGGAGGATGGCTACACCTTC.

The chain is built from TRBV10-3 and TRBJ2-7, with D unclear. Germline CDR1 ENHRY, CDR2 SYGVKD. This CDR3 is built from 8 residues. This CDR3 is CFIYEQYF. In DNA form, the CDR3 reads TGTTTCATCTACGAGCAGTACTTC.

The chain links TRBV3-1 (or the pseudogene TRBV3-2) to TRBJ2-7, with D tentatively TRBD1 (5 bases). The ends were cut back, 0 bases at V and 2 bases at J, with 11 bases in the middle. The CDR3 is made up of 15 amino acids. Germline V lookup: CDR1 LGHDT, CDR2 YNNKEL (reference sequence). DNA for the CDR3: TGTGCCAGCAGCCAAGATGCAGGGCCTCCCTACGAGCAGTACTTC. This sequence encodes CASSQDAGPPYEQYF.

The rearrangement uses TRBV4-2 and TRBJ1-4, with a tentative D call TRBD1 (6 bases). Germline CDR1 and CDR2: LGHNA and YNFKEQ. This CDR3 is built from 13 residues. Deletions cut 1 base from V and 8 bases from J, with 8 bases between. The CDR3 protein is CASSQAGAEKLFF. The CDR3 DNA sequence: TGTGCCAGCAGCCAAGCAGGGGCGGAAAAACTGTTTTTT.

The sample holds one count of this clone. This chain joins TRBV21-1 and TRBJ1-6; the D call of TRBD1 is as the table states it, not checked on the DNA. TRBV21-1 is a pseudogene. There are 14 residues in the CDR3. The CDR3 DNA follows: TGTGCCAGCCCCCCGGGACAGGGGTCGGCACCCCTCCACTTT. Its protein product is CASPPGQGSAPLHF.

This clone was found once. This chain uses TRBV11-2 with TRBJ1-1; D gene uncertain. V lost 0 bases, J lost 7 bases, and 9 bases lay in between. Germline CDR1 reads SGHAT; CDR2 reads FQNNGV. The CDR3 is 13 residues long. This CDR3 is CASSLEWRGEAFF. CDR3 DNA sequence: TGTGCCAGCAGCTTAGAGTGGCGGGGTGAAGCTTTCTTT.

This clone has just one count. This sequence joins TRBV4-1 and TRBJ2-1; a weak D match, TRBD2 (5 bases). Trimming left V 4 bases short and J 12 bases short, with 22 bases between. Germline CDR1 MGHRA, CDR2 YSYEKL. The CDR3 loop spans 15 amino acids. In DNA, the CDR3 is TGCGCCAGCAGCCTTACGTCAGGTTCGGGGAAATGGCAGTTCTTC. Translating gives CASSLTSGSGKWQFF.

The CDR3 bases are TGTGCCAGCAGCCATGGACAGGGCGTAGACACCGGGGAGCTGTTTTTT. It specifies CASSHGQGVDTGELFF. This chain connects TRBV7-3 to TRBJ2-2; TRBD1 matches at 8 bases. The CDR3 consists of 16 residues. CDR1 and CDR2 (germline): SGHTA, FQGTGA. Trimming removed 5 bases from V and 3 bases from J; junction bases left unmatched: 8.

The chain combines TRBV5-4 with TRBJ2-7; 7 bases are a match to TRBD1. The CDR3 runs 12 residues. With V trimmed by 5 bases and J by 3 bases, 2 bases remained unmatched. Per germline, CDR1 SGHNT and CDR2 YYREEE (reference sequence). The CDR3 sequence is CASRRDSYEQYF. The CDR3 DNA reads as TGTGCCAGCAGACGGGACAGCTACGAGCAGTACTTC.

About this clone: The junction does not match germline at one end; this may be a read error. J is TRBJ2-3 and V is TRBV7-7, with TRBD2 identical over 11 bases. The germline CDR1 and CDR2 sequences are SSHAT and FNYEAQ (reference sequence). This CDR3 is 16 amino acids long. The CDR3 region is CASSPKLAGDSDTQYF. The CDR3 bases are TGTGCTAGCAGCCCGAAACTAGCGGGGGACTCAGATACGCAGTATTTT.

This clone was found once. The chain joins TRBV19 to TRBJ2-1; D remains ambiguous. The CDR3 loop spans 10 amino acids. Germline V gene lookup returns CDR1 LNHDA and CDR2 SQIVND (reference sequence). With 9 bases removed from V and 10 bases from J, the gap between germline ends came to 10 bases. The CDR3 protein is CASISWEQFF. The CDR3 DNA sequence: TGTGCCAGCATAAGCTGGGAGCAGTTCTTC.

This chain links TRBV28 with TRBJ2-1; TRBD2 aligns across 8 bases. The germline gives CDR1 MDHEN, CDR2 SYDVKM. This CDR3 comprises 14 residues. Trimming took 6 bases from V and 5 from J; bases not matched to a gene: 6. The CDR3, as DNA: TGTGCCAGCAGACACGGGACTAGGGACAATGAGCAGTTCTTC. It encodes CASRHGTRDNEQFF.

The chain combines TRBV7-6 with TRBJ2-7, with TRBD1 identical over 8 bases. Germline lookup yields CDR1 SGHVS and CDR2 FNYEAQ. With V trimmed by 2 bases and J by 2 bases, 8 bases remained unmatched. This CDR3 spans 16 amino acids. This CDR3 is CASSLRPWTGTYEQYF. The DNA of the CDR3 is TGTGCCAGCAGCTTAAGGCCCTGGACAGGGACCTACGAGCAGTACTTC. The full variable domain, rest sourced from reference TRBV7-6 and TRBJ2-7, is GAGVSQSPRYKVTKRGQDVALRCDPISGHVSLYWYRQALGQGPEFLTYFNYEAQQDKSGLPNDRFSAERPEGSISTLTIQRTEQRDSAMYRCASSLRPWTGTYEQYFGPGTRLTVT.

This clone was detected a few times. This CDR3 is CASSSQGTQETQYF. CDR3 nucleotides: TGTGCCAGCAGCAGTCAGGGGACCCAAGAGACCCAGTACTTC. V is TRBV21-1 and J is TRBJ2-5; the D call of TRBD1 is as the table states it, not checked on the DNA. TRBV21-1 has pseudogene status. The CDR3 contains 14 residues.

The chain links TRBV30 to TRBJ2-7, with a tentative D call TRBD1 (5 bases). The germline V gene has CDR1 GTSNPN and CDR2 SVGIG (reference sequence). V shed 3 bases and J shed 2 bases, with 8 bases lying between them. The CDR3 contains 12 residues. For the CDR3, the DNA is TGTGCCTGGAGCCAGGGTCCCTACGAGCAGTACTTC. Encoded protein: CAWSQGPYEQYF.

This chain uses TRBV7-2 with TRBJ1-5; 7 bases align to TRBD1. The CDR3 runs to 13 residues. V shed 3 bases, J shed 5 bases, and the junction held 1 base outside the gene matches. The germline V gene has CDR1 SGHTA and CDR2 FQGNSA. CDR3: CASSFTGDQPQHF. CDR3 coding DNA: TGTGCCAGCAGCTTTACAGGGGATCAGCCCCAGCATTTT.